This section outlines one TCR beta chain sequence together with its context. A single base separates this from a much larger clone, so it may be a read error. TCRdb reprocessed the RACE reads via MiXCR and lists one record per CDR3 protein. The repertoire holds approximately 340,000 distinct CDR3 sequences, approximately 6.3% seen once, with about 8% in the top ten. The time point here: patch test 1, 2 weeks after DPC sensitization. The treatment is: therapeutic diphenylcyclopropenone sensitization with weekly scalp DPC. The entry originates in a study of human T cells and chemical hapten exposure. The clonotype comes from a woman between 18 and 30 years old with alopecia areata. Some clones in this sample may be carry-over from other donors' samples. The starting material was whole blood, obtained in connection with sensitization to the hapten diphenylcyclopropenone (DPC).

CDR3 sequence (DNA): TGTGCCAGCAGTTCCCCTTGGGACACTGAAGCTTTCTTT. This gives the protein CASSSPWDTEAFF. The chain recombines TRBV5-4 with TRBJ1-1; unclear D gene. Germline assignment: CDR1 SGHNT and CDR2 YYREEE (reference sequence). The CDR3 consists of 13 residues. V was shortened by 5 bases and J by 3 bases, with 11 bases between the two germline ends.